One sample yielded the 26 T cell receptor beta chains listed below, sequenced in a study of CD8 T cells in Susac syndrome. Random hexamers were used to reverse transcribe the RNA input (about 0.45 to 1 ug). TCRdb used MiXCR to reprocess the immunoSEQ multiplex PCR reads, holding one entry per CDR3 protein. The data contain roughly 200,000 distinct CDR3 sequences, 90% to 95% of them singletons. The specimen was CD4+ T cells from PBMCs. The receptors shown here come from a human donor in good health.

This chain connects TRBV19 to TRBJ1-2, with TRBD1 as a possible D gene (5 bases). The CDR3 is 11 residues long. Trimming removed 7 bases from V and 9 bases from J, with 12 bases in between. Germline V gene sequence: CDR1 LNHDA, CDR2 SQIVND (reference sequence). CDR3 nucleotide sequence: TGTGCCAGTAAGACAGACCTAAGCTACACCTTC. It is translated as CASKTDLSYTF. Combining the CDR3 with reference TRBV19 and TRBJ1-2 gives the whole variable domain DGGITQSPKYLFRKEGQNVTLSCEQNLNHDAMYWYRQDPGQGLRLIYYSQIVNDFQKGDIAEGYSVSREKKESFPLTVTSAQKNPTAFYLCASKTDLSYTFGSGTRLTVV.

The chain recombines TRBV7-3 with TRBJ2-6; 11 bases fit TRBD2. V trimming: 4 bases; J trimming: 2 bases; junction bases outside the gene matches: 7. This CDR3 has 18 amino acids. Germline CDR1 is SGHTA and CDR2 is FQGTGA. CDR3 sequence: CASSSSGTSGTGANVLTF. Here the CDR3 DNA reads TGTGCCAGCAGCTCGAGCGGGACTAGCGGTACTGGGGCCAACGTCCTGACTTTC.

The rearrangement links TRBV11-3 to TRBJ2-2; TRBD2 agrees at 13 bases. The CDR3 sequence is 15 residues long. The germline CDR1 and CDR2 sequences are SGHNT and YENEEA. The trim removed 5 bases at V and 7 bases at J, leaving 4 bases unmatched. CDR3 sequence: CASSIGTSGVGELFF. CDR3 bases: TGTGCCAGCAGCATCGGGACTAGCGGGGTCGGGGAGCTGTTTTTT.

V usage is TRBV7-8 and J usage is TRBJ1-1; no firm D call. Deletions cut 5 bases from V and 5 bases from J, with 15 bases between. The V gene's germline CDR1 is SGHVS and CDR2 FQNEAQ. The CDR3 extends over 14 amino acids. The CDR3 coding sequence is TGTGCCAGCAGCCCCCCCGGGGAGGAGACTGAAGCTTTCTTT. This gives the protein CASSPPGEETEAFF.

The chain couples TRBV7-2 to TRBJ2-6; tentative D call: TRBD1 (5 bases). Germline V gene sequence: CDR1 SGHTA, CDR2 FQGNSA. The CDR3 spans 17 residues. Trimming took off 10 bases at V and 1 base at J, with 20 bases between the two ends. CDR3 protein: CATGRVKDSSGANVLTF. Here the CDR3 DNA reads TGTGCCACCGGCAGGGTGAAGGATTCTTCTGGGGCCAACGTCCTGACTTTC.

The genes are TRBV5-1 and TRBJ2-6, with D perhaps TRBD1 (5 bases). There are 19 residues in the CDR3. Germline CDR1 SGHRS, CDR2 YFSETQ. V was trimmed by 3 bases and J by 0 bases, leaving 19 bases between them. The CDR3 here is CASSSTTGLYSSGANVLTF. The CDR3 DNA sequence: TGCGCCAGCAGCTCGACCACAGGATTATATAGCTCTGGGGCCAACGTCCTGACTTTC.

The chain links TRBV5-6 to TRBJ2-2; maybe TRBD2 (7 bases). Germline V CDR1 and CDR2: SGHDT, YYEEEE. The CDR3 spans 18 residues. Trimming pared 0 bases from V and 7 bases from J, leaving 22 bases between. The CDR3 sequence is CASSLDSSRGLIIGELFF. The CDR3, as DNA: TGTGCCAGCAGCTTGGACTCCTCGCGGGGGCTGATCATCGGGGAGCTGTTTTTT.

The gene calls are TRBV7-6 and TRBJ2-6; TRBD1 agrees at 7 bases. The CDR3 runs 16 residues. Germline loops: CDR1 SGHVS, CDR2 FNYEAQ. J was trimmed by 2 bases and V by 1 base; bases with no gene match: 2. In DNA form, the CDR3 reads TGTGCCAGCAGCTTAGAGACAGGGCCTGGGGCCAACGTCCTGACTTTC. Its translation is CASSLETGPGANVLTF.

The genes are TRBV14 and TRBJ1-1; maybe TRBD1 (5 bases). V lost 5 bases to trimming and J lost 5 bases, with 9 bases between them. The CDR3 consists of 12 residues. The germline V gene encodes CDR1 SGHDN and CDR2 FVKESK. CDR3 sequence reads: CASSSAGTEAFF. The DNA of the CDR3 is TGTGCCAGCAGCTCAGCAGGGACTGAAGCTTTCTTT.

This chain connects TRBV6-2 or TRBV6-3 to TRBJ1-1, with TRBD1 identical over 7 bases. The CDR3 loop spans 15 amino acids. CDR1 and CDR2 (germline): MNHEY, SVGEGT. The junction had 15 bases not matched to a gene; V was cut back by 6 bases and J by 8 bases. The CDR3 protein is CASRATGARGGEAFF. As DNA, the CDR3 is TGTGCCAGCAGGGCCACAGGGGCACGGGGTGGAGAAGCTTTCTTT.

The J gene is TRBJ1-6, the V gene TRBV7-9; D gene uncertain. Trimming took off 1 base at V and 5 bases at J, with 9 bases between the two ends. Germline lookup yields CDR1 SEHNR and CDR2 FQNEAQ (reference sequence). This CDR3 comprises 15 residues. Here the CDR3 DNA reads TGTGCCAGCAGCTTAGGCCTGGCAGATAATTCACCCCTCCACTTT. Translated: CASSLGLADNSPLHF.

The chain carries TRBV7-2 and TRBJ2-7, with 7 nucleotides matching TRBD2. The CDR3 loop spans 14 amino acids. The germline V gene encodes CDR1 SGHTA and CDR2 FQGNSA. V lost 2 bases, J lost 6 bases, and 7 bases stayed unmatched. The CDR3 DNA reads as TGTGCCAGCAGCTTATTTGTGTGGGGGGGCGAGCAGTACGTC. Protein product: CASSLFVWGGEQYV.

The rearrangement joins TRBV14 to TRBJ2-6, with unresolved D. CDR1 SGHDN and CDR2 FVKESK come from the germline V gene. This CDR3 has 20 amino acids. Trimming took off 0 bases at V and 0 bases at J, with 18 bases between the two ends. The CDR3 sequence: CASSQEMVAQHYSGANVLTF. The CDR3 DNA reads TGTGCCAGCAGCCAAGAAATGGTCGCGCAGCACTACTCTGGGGCCAACGTCCTGACTTTC.

The chain carries TRBV29-1 and TRBJ1-2, with 11 bases matching TRBD1. Germline trimming cut 4 bases from V and 8 bases from J; bases unmatched to any gene: 9. Germline V gene data show CDR1 as SQVTM and CDR2 as ANQGSEA. CDR3 size: 14 residues. Here the CDR3 DNA reads TGCAGCGTTGTCGTAGGACAGGGGGCGGGAGGCTACACCTTC. It is translated as CSVVVGQGAGGYTF.

This chain uses TRBV29-1 with TRBJ2-5; D perhaps matches TRBD1 (6 bases). The length of the CDR3 is 12 residues. V dropped 7 bases and J dropped 5 bases, with 14 bases sitting between them. Germline CDR1 SQVTM, CDR2 ANQGSEA. The CDR3 reads CSGQGIGETQYF. DNA for the CDR3: TGCAGCGGGCAGGGGATCGGTGAGACCCAGTACTTC.

The CDR3 nucleotides are TGTGCCAGTACCGAAACCGGGGAGCTGTTTTTT. Translation: CASTETGELFF. The V and J genes are TRBV19 and TRBJ2-2; D is unclear. The CDR3 is made up of 11 amino acids. V lost 7 bases and J lost 5, with 5 bases in between. CDR1 and CDR2 from the germline V gene are LNHDA and SQIVND (reference sequence).

Only one count was recorded for this clonotype. The rearrangement uses TRBV7-2 and TRBJ1-2; 7 positions agree with TRBD1. The ends lost 5 bases at V and 4 bases at J; junction bases unmatched: 4. The V gene's germline CDR1 is SGHTA and CDR2 FQGNSA. The CDR3 consists of 13 residues. CDR3 loop: CASSPRQGYGYTF. The DNA for the CDR3 is TGTGCCAGCAGCCCGCGACAGGGCTATGGCTACACCTTC.

This sequence joins TRBV5-1 and TRBJ2-1; D is possibly TRBD2 (6 bases). Trimming stripped 0 bases from V and 6 bases from J, with 16 bases between. This CDR3 comprises 16 residues. The germline gives CDR1 SGHRS, CDR2 YFSETQ. CDR3 residues: CASSLAIMRGSNEQFF. CDR3 DNA sequence: TGCGCCAGCAGCTTGGCTATTATGCGGGGTAGCAATGAGCAGTTCTTC.

The rearrangement joins TRBV7-2 to TRBJ1-5; weak D call: TRBD1 (5 bases). The CDR3 loop spans 16 amino acids. V dropped 3 bases and J dropped 1 base, with 13 bases sitting between them. CDR1 SGHTA and CDR2 FQGNSA come from the germline V gene. CDR3 in amino acids: CASSLGSGDSNQPQHF. CDR3 bases: TGTGCCAGCAGCTTGGGATCGGGGGACAGCAATCAGCCCCAGCATTTT.

The genes are TRBV5-1 and TRBJ2-5; D is possibly TRBD1 or TRBD2 (5 bases each). The CDR3 has 18 residues. Germline V gene lookup returns CDR1 SGHRS and CDR2 YFSETQ. V was shortened by 0 bases and J by 7 bases, with 25 bases between the two germline ends. The CDR3 DNA reads as TGCGCCAGCAGCTTGGGTGGAAGTCAGGTGGGGACCTTGGGGACCCAGTACTTC. As protein: CASSLGGSQVGTLGTQYF.

The chain recombines TRBV6-1 with TRBJ2-4, with D maybe TRBD1 (6 bases). Trimming left V 6 bases short and J 7 bases short, with 19 bases between. The CDR3 runs to 15 residues. Germline assignment: CDR1 MNHNS and CDR2 SASEGT. CDR3 DNA: TGTGCCAGCAGCGCAATAGGGGGTCAGAGGAACATTCAGTACTTC. Amino acids: CASSAIGGQRNIQYF.

The V gene is TRBV15, the J gene TRBJ1-6; weak D call: TRBD1 (5 bases). The germline CDR1 and CDR2 sequences are LNHNV and YYDKDF (reference sequence). The CDR3 contains 15 residues. Trimming removed 0 bases at V and 9 bases at J, with 12 bases between. CDR3 loop: CATSREIGGRSPLHF. The CDR3 nucleotides are TGTGCCACCAGCAGAGAGATCGGGGGTCGTTCACCCCTCCACTTT.

The rearrangement joins TRBV11-2 to TRBJ2-7; 11 bases map to TRBD2. The CDR3 is 18 amino acids. V shed 5 bases and J 9 bases; nucleotides not matched to a gene: 21. Germline CDR1 SGHAT, CDR2 FQNNGV. This CDR3 reads CASSAPGTSGGSLTRQYV. The CDR3 DNA reads as TGTGCCAGCAGCGCACCCGGCACTAGCGGGGGCTCTCTTACGAGGCAGTACGTC.

The rearrangement links TRBV7-9 to TRBJ2-3, with D perhaps matching TRBD1 (6 bases). V lost 2 bases and J 4 bases, leaving 10 bases between the germline ends. The length of the CDR3 is 14 residues. Germline loops: CDR1 SEHNR, CDR2 FQNEAQ (reference sequence). For the CDR3, the DNA is TGTGCCAGCAGCTTATCAGGGGTAGCAGATACGCAGTATTTT. Amino acids: CASSLSGVADTQYF.

The chain joins TRBV15 to TRBJ2-1; unclear D gene. The CDR3 spans 12 residues. CDR1 LNHNV and CDR2 YYDKDF come from the germline V gene (reference sequence). Trimming took 3 bases from V and 8 from J, leaving 8 bases between them. CDR3 sequence: CATSRFPDEQFF. For the CDR3, the DNA is TGTGCCACCAGCAGGTTTCCGGATGAGCAGTTCTTC.

DNA for the CDR3: TGCAGTCTTTCGAGCGGGGAGGCGACAACCCAGTACTTC. Encoded protein: CSLSSGEATTQYF. The rearrangement links TRBV20-1 to TRBJ2-5; 7 bases fit TRBD2. This CDR3 comprises 13 residues. V shed 8 bases and J 8 bases; nucleotides not matched to a gene: 14. The V gene's germline CDR1 is DFQATT and CDR2 SNEGSKA (reference sequence).